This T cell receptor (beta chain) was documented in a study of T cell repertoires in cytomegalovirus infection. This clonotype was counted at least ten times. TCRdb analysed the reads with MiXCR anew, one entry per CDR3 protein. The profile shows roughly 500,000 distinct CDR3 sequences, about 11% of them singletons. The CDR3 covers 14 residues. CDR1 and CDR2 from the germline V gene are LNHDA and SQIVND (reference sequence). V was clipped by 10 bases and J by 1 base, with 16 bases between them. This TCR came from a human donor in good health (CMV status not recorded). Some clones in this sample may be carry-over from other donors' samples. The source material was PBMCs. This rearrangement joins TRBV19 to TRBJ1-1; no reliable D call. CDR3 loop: CATRPWARNTEAFF. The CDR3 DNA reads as TGTGCCACCAGGCCGTGGGCCCGGAACACTGAAGCTTTCTTT.